Presented here are 7 T cell receptor beta chains from one specimen sequenced in a study of shared T cell receptors in the human thymus. Libraries were prepared by immunoSEQ multiplex PCR; TCRdb keeps only in-frame clonotypes and omits some of them. The sample contains about 400,000 clones, 85% to 95% of which appear only once. The sample comprised thymocytes. The receptors shown here come from a human donor.

This clone was found once. The chain employs TRBV29-1 and TRBJ1-4, with 7 bases aligning to TRBD1. The CDR3 totals 15 residues. In germline, CDR1 is SQVTM, CDR2 ANQGSEA. V was pared by 4 bases and J by 8 bases, with 13 bases of the junction left unmatched. CDR3 sequence reads: CSVVWGHRGREKLFF. Here the CDR3 DNA reads TGCAGCGTTGTGTGGGGTCACAGGGGAAGGGAAAAACTGTTTTTT.

This clone appeared once. It is unclear where the CDR3 begins or ends on the DNA, so no DNA is shown, and the CDR3 is as TCRdb lists it. The chain links TRBV27 to TRBJ2-3; the table assigns TRBD1, which was not confirmed against the DNA. The CDR3 contains 20 residues when both ends are counted. Germline V gives CDR1 MNHEY, CDR2 SMNVEV (reference sequence). CDR3 region: CASSTSTGEEGIPNTDTQYF.

The gene calls are TRBV28 and TRBJ1-5, with TRBD1 matching 8 bases. Looked up from germline, CDR1 is MDHEN and CDR2 is SYDVKM. The CDR3 is 16 residues long. The trim removed 3 bases at V and 6 bases at J, leaving 10 bases unmatched. The CDR3 DNA reads as TGTGCCAGCAGTTTGGATCGACAGGGGTTTACTCAGCCCCAGCATTTT. Protein: CASSLDRQGFTQPQHF.

This sequence joins TRBV2 and TRBJ2-7; 10 bases line up with TRBD1. The CDR3 consists of 15 residues. V was pared by 9 bases and J by 6 bases, with 14 bases of the junction left unmatched. Germline loops: CDR1 SNHLY, CDR2 FYNNEI. CDR3 amino acids: CASKSPGQGLSEQYF. CDR3 nucleotides: TGTGCCAGTAAGTCGCCGGGACAGGGGTTAAGCGAGCAGTACTTC.

V is TRBV20-1 and J is TRBJ1-2; maybe TRBD1 (5 bases). The CDR3 runs 11 residues. The germline V gene has CDR1 DFQATT and CDR2 SNEGSKA (reference sequence). Trimming removed 7 bases at V and 5 bases at J, with 11 bases between. In nucleotides, the CDR3 is TGCAGTGGCGGGGGTTCATATGGCTACACCTTC. It yields the protein CSGGGSYGYTF.

The chain recombines TRBV27 with TRBJ2-5, with 14 nucleotides matching TRBD2. After removal of 2 bases from V and 5 bases from J, the junction contained 1 base not matched to a gene. Germline V lookup: CDR1 MNHEY, CDR2 SMNVEV (reference sequence). This CDR3 region has 15 residues. The CDR3 protein is CASSLGTSGSETQYF. The CDR3 coding sequence is TGTGCCAGCAGTTTAGGGACTAGCGGGAGTGAGACCCAGTACTTC.

This clone was seen just once. V usage is TRBV7-7 and J usage is TRBJ2-1, with 11 bases aligning to TRBD2. Germline trimming cut 4 bases from V and 5 bases from J; bases unmatched to any gene: 7. Germline CDR1 SSHAT, CDR2 FNYEAQ (reference sequence). The CDR3 sequence is 16 residues long. The CDR3 is CASSSVSGRAHNEQFF. The CDR3 DNA is TGTGCCAGCAGCTCCGTTAGCGGGAGGGCCCACAATGAGCAGTTCTTC.